This T cell receptor beta chain comes out of a study of T cell repertoires in cytomegalovirus infection (dated by TCRdb to between 2018 and 2021). With respect to the entire study: The HLA type of each donor mattered for the analysis, because public TCR beta signatures pointed to carriage of CMV infection along with the matching HLA type. Study-wide findings and limitations: The ex vivo response was dominated by HLA-C-restricted CMV-specific TCR beta clonotypes, which also provided the single most frequent clonotype in two of eight donors. In both this cohort and an independent roughly 350-donor cohort, the cumulative frequency of public TCR beta family members distinguished carriers of CMV infection plus the relevant HLA type.

Sequencing took place on an Illumina HiSeq 1500. TCRdb reran the public reads through fastp at Q25 and MiXCR, keeping productive beta chains. Here each entry gathers all rows of one CDR3 protein and keeps the most common genes and DNA. This sample gives a few hundred thousand distinct CDR3 sequences in total; roughly 15% of them show up just once. In total, the top ten clones hold more than 10% of the sample. CDR3 length: 16 amino acids, cysteine to phenylalanine. CDR3 DNA is the only sequence kept; it has 48 bases, read in frame from the first base. The germline V gene provides CDR1 SGHTA and CDR2 FQGNSA. Trimming at the junction amounts to 5 bases on V and 3 bases on J, and the germline ends lie 20 bases apart. This clonotype was counted at least ten times. Its antigen is still unknown. Base qualities were left out, and no much larger clone turns up one base away.

In this chain, TRBV7-2 is recombined with TRBJ2-7; possibly the D gene is TRBD1, per 5 matching bases. This receptor was taken from a human donor in good health (CMV status not recorded). Some clones in this sample may be carry-over from other donors' samples. Material: PBMCs. The DNA sequence is given as TGTGCCAGCAGCCCGATAGGTAGTTTGGGGCTCTACGAGCAGTACTTC. This yields the protein CASSPIGSLGLYEQYF.